Listed below are T cell receptor beta chains from one sample, sequenced in a study of cytomegalovirus exposure and HLA in healthy donors. The protocol was immunoSEQ multiplex PCR, while the TCRdb copy is restricted to in-frame clones and leaves out a portion. The sample has approximately 140,000 clones, 77% seen once; the top ten hold over 0.8%. The sample was PBMCs. The source is a woman aged 55-70 years in good health and CMV-seronegative. Both conserved end residues are part of each CDR3. Each record gives: CDR3 length, V gene, clone size, J gene, D gene, CDR3 protein, CDR3 DNA. A D gene is named only where the DNA matches it firmly. The size of a clone is reported for some rows only, either as once, few or many, or as a class for expanded clones.

>15|TRBV10-3|NA|TRBJ2-1|NA
CAIREDSFSYNEQFF
TGTGCCATCAGGGAAGACAGCTTCTCCTACAATGAGCAGTTCTTC
>13|TRBV5-6|once|TRBJ1-2|NA
CASSLAPGYGYTF
TGTGCCAGCAGCTTGGCCCCAGGTTATGGCTACACCTTC
>14|TRBV10-3|NA|TRBJ1-1|TRBD1
CATREGQMNTEAFF
TGTGCCACCAGAGAGGGACAGATGAACACTGAAGCTTTCTTT
>16|TRBV5-1|once|TRBJ2-1|NA
CASSQSTGQGGNEQFF
TGCGCCAGCAGCCAATCAACAGGGCAAGGAGGAAATGAGCAGTTCTTC
>16|TRBV2|NA|TRBJ1-1|NA
CASSEARRGVNTEAFF
TGTGCCAGCAGTGAAGCGCGGCGGGGGGTTAACACTGAAGCTTTCTTT
>14|TRBV19|few|TRBJ1-4|NA
CASTIGATNEKLFF
TGTGCCAGTACCATCGGAGCAACTAATGAAAAACTGTTTTTT
>16|TRBV5-1|NA|TRBJ2-3|TRBD2
CASSPGGLAGVDTQYF
TGCGCCAGCAGCCCGGGCGGACTAGCGGGGGTAGATACGCAGTATTTT
>13|TRBV30|few|TRBJ1-1|NA
CALELIGYGEAFF
TGTGCCCTGGAGTTGATCGGGTATGGTGAAGCTTTCTTT
>17|TRBV7-3|few|TRBJ2-2|TRBD2
CASSLRRSGGAPGELFF
TGTGCCAGCAGCTTAAGACGTAGCGGGGGGGCCCCCGGGGAGCTGTTTTTT
>15|TRBV7-9|NA|TRBJ2-3|TRBD2
CASSPAGTSIDTQYF
TGTGCCAGCAGCCCTGCCGGGACTAGCATAGATACGCAGTATTTT
>15|TRBV6-1|NA|TRBJ2-3|TRBD2
CASSPSRAGGDTQYF
TGTGCCAGCAGCCCGAGCCGGGCGGGAGGGGATACGCAGTATTTT
>11|TRBV15|NA|TRBJ2-5|NA
CATSSSETQYF
TGTGCCACCAGTTCCTCGGAGACCCAGTACTTC
>15|TRBV15|NA|TRBJ2-5|NA
CATSRDPGSQETQYF
TGTGCCACCAGCAGAGATCCAGGATCACAAGAGACCCAGTACTTC
>13|TRBV23-1|NA|TRBJ1-4|NA
CASTLGGDEKLFF
TGCGCCAGCACCCTAGGGGGAGATGAAAAACTGTTTTTT
>15|TRBV6-4|NA|TRBJ2-6|NA
CASSQGRSGANVLTF
TGTGCCAGCTCACAGGGCCGCTCTGGGGCCAACGTCCTGACTTTC
>14|TRBV11-2|NA|TRBJ2-3|TRBD2
CASSPALAADTQYF
TGTGCCAGCAGCCCAGCGCTAGCGGCAGATACGCAGTATTTT
>12|TRBV11-3|NA|TRBJ2-7|NA
CASSSGGYEQYF
TGTGCCAGCAGCTCGGGTGGCTACGAGCAGTACTTC
>16|TRBV7-3|NA|TRBJ2-3|TRBD2
CASSLTLAGGSDTQYF
TGTGCCAGCAGCTTAACTCTAGCGGGAGGGTCAGATACGCAGTATTTT
>14|TRBV4-1|NA|TRBJ1-1|NA
CASSQVGGNTEAFF
TGCGCCAGCAGCCAAGTCGGGGGAAACACTGAAGCTTTCTTT
>15|TRBV5-1|NA|TRBJ2-7|NA
CASSVRDSISYEQYF
TGCGCCAGCAGCGTCCGGGACTCCATCTCCTACGAGCAGTACTTC
>16|TRBV7-2|NA|TRBJ2-6|TRBD1
CASSHRGQAGANVLTF
TGTGCCAGCAGCCACAGGGGGCAGGCTGGGGCCAACGTCCTGACTTTC
>14|TRBV18|NA|TRBJ2-7|TRBD1
CASSLYRGPYEQYF
TGTGCCAGCTCACTTTACAGGGGACCCTACGAGCAGTACTTC
>15|TRBV19|once|TRBJ2-3|TRBD2
CASRLSGGVSDTQYF
TGTGCCAGTAGGTTAAGCGGGGGAGTCTCAGATACGCAGTATTTT
>14|TRBV28|NA|TRBJ1-2|NA
CASSLQALDYGYTF
TGTGCCAGCAGTCTACAGGCTTTGGACTATGGCTACACCTTC
>14|TRBV2|NA|TRBJ2-7|TRBD1
CASRGGLSSYEQYF
TGTGCCAGCCGAGGGGGCCTAAGCTCCTACGAGCAGTACTTC
>21|TRBV19|NA|TRBJ2-1|TRBD2
CASSTQQGGQPTSGKPNEQFF
TGTGCCAGTAGTACCCAGCAAGGGGGGCAACCAACTAGCGGGAAACCAAATGAGCAGTTCTTC
>20|TRBV19|NA|TRBJ1-4|TRBD1
CASSISGQGLGTLREEKLFF
TGTGCCAGTAGTATATCGGGACAGGGCCTGGGGACCCTACGGGAGGAAAAACTGTTTTTT
>15|TRBV7-3|NA|TRBJ2-7|TRBD2
CASSSQRGAPYEQYF
TGTGCCAGCAGCTCCCAGCGGGGGGCCCCCTACGAGCAGTACTTC
>15|TRBV5-1|once|TRBJ2-3|NA
CASSLVRVGTDTQYF
TGCGCCAGCAGCTTGGTGCGGGTTGGCACAGATACGCAGTATTTT
>15|TRBV13|NA|TRBJ2-3|TRBD2
CASSSSGLAVPTQYF
TGTGCCAGCAGCTCCTCGGGACTAGCGGTGCCTACGCAGTATTTT
>15|TRBV5-1|NA|TRBJ2-3|TRBD2
CASSLEWRGVDTQYF
TGCGCCAGCAGCTTGGAATGGCGGGGGGTCGATACGCAGTATTTT
>19|TRBV4-1|NA|TRBJ2-4|NA
CASSQDEEGPRLAKNIQYF
TGCGCCAGCAGCCAAGATGAGGAGGGTCCCCGGCTCGCCAAAAACATTCAGTACTTC
>16|TRBV7-2|NA|TRBJ2-7|TRBD1
CASSSSRTGTNYEQYF
TGTGCCAGCAGCTCGTCCCGGACAGGGACGAACTACGAGCAGTACTTC
>15|TRBV19|NA|TRBJ2-7|TRBD1
CASSIQAGGRYEQYF
TGTGCCAGTAGTATTCAGGCAGGGGGCCGGTACGAGCAGTACTTC
>14|TRBV5-1|NA|TRBJ1-2|TRBD1
CASSGTGGLRGYTF
TGCGCCAGCAGCGGGACAGGGGGCCTCCGTGGCTACACCTTC
>15|TRBV28|NA|TRBJ1-1|TRBD1
CASSLSGQRYTEAFF
TGTGCCAGCAGTTTATCGGGACAGAGGTACACTGAAGCTTTCTTT
>18|TRBV11-1|NA|TRBJ2-6|TRBD1
CASSVPGQASSGANVLTF
TGTGCCAGCAGCGTACCGGGACAGGCGAGCTCTGGGGCCAACGTCCTGACTTTC
>14|TRBV18|once|TRBJ2-2|NA
CASSIDSQAGELFF
TGTGCCAGCTCCATCGACAGTCAGGCCGGGGAGCTGTTTTTT
>16|TRBV5-4|NA|TRBJ1-6|TRBD1
CASSLALGQGGSPLHF
TGTGCCAGCAGCTTGGCACTAGGACAGGGTGGTTCACCCCTCCACTTT
>13|TRBV4-2|once|TRBJ2-5|NA
CASSQAPQETQYF
TGTGCCAGCAGCCAAGCTCCCCAAGAGACCCAGTACTTC